The 5 T cell receptor beta chains presented below share a single source sample, sequenced in a study of T cell clusters in autoimmune cytopenias. TRB was amplified from about 270 ng of peripheral blood genomic DNA per sample. TRB was amplified by touch-down multiplex PCR, primer pools A and B combined. From the multiplex PCR reads, TCRdb lists one entry per CDR3 protein and no DNA. In all, the sample yields 5,500 to 7,500 distinct CDR3 sequences. This sample also appeared in a second study, on T cell repertoires in aging, cancer and after chemotherapy.

The source material was peripheral blood. The origin of the receptors is a human donor in good health.

The chain recombines TRBV7-6 with TRBJ2-6; there is no DNA to check the TCRdb D call of TRBD2. Germline CDR1 and CDR2: SGHVS and FNYEAQ. The CDR3 runs to 18 residues. The CDR3 here is CASSFTTGGPIGANVLTF.

The rearrangement joins TRBV12-5 to TRBJ1-5; as DNA is missing, the TRBD1 call by TCRdb cannot be tested. Germline assignment: CDR1 LGHNT and CDR2 FRNRAP. The CDR3 is 13 amino acids. The CDR3 spells CASSTGGSQPQHF. The whole variable domain, filled in from reference TRBV12-5 and TRBJ1-5, reads DARVTQTPRHKVTEMGQEVTMRCQPILGHNTVFWYRQTMMQGLELLAYFRNRAPLDDSGMPKDRFSAEMPDATLATLKIQPSEPRDSAVYFCASSTGGSQPQHFGDGTRLSIL.

The chain carries TRBV6-1 and TRBJ2-1; TCRdb gives TRBD2 as the D gene, but with no DNA this cannot be confirmed. Germline CDR1 MNHNS, CDR2 SASEGT. The CDR3 sequence is 15 residues long. The CDR3: CASNLLAGGYNEQFF.

V and J are TRBV6-5 and TRBJ2-1; lacking DNA, the TRBD1 call made by TCRdb goes unchecked. This CDR3 spans 15 amino acids. CDR1 and CDR2 (germline): MNHEY, SVGAGI. This CDR3 reads CASSYVSGANNEQFF.

This clonotype is classed as medium-sized (0.01 to 0.1%) by frequency. This CDR3 reads CASSLGGSSYEQYF. The gene calls are TRBV11-3 and TRBJ2-7; TCRdb calls TRBD1, which cannot be checked without DNA. This CDR3 is built from 14 residues. Germline V gene sequence: CDR1 SGHNT, CDR2 YENEEA.